These 9 T cell receptor beta chains were all obtained from the same sample, sequenced in a study of beta chain features in type 1 diabetes. General study results and limits: All four CD4+ subsets from Type 1 diabetes patients carried moderately but significantly shorter TCRB CDR3s.

Their specific antigens are unknown. cDNA synthesis used the whole RNA isolate, giving expressed TCRB sequences. This table comes from immunoSEQ multiplex PCR, and its TCRdb copy is limited to in-frame clones, with some not included. Counted here are 200,000 to 300,000 clones, about 15% occurring once; the ten biggest clones make up approximately 0.021%. Sequencing input: naive CD4+ T cells from blood. These receptors all stem from a man aged 25 to 40 with type 1 diabetes.

The table lists this clone with a few counts. The chain links TRBV6-6 to TRBJ2-4, with D perhaps matching TRBD2 (5 bases). The CDR3 spans 15 residues. Looked up from germline, CDR1 is MNHNY and CDR2 is SVGAGI (reference sequence). The ends were cut back, 0 bases at V and 1 base at J, with 7 bases in the middle. The CDR3 reads CASSYSTGAKNIQYF. The CDR3 DNA follows: TGTGCCAGCAGTTACTCTACGGGGGCCAAAAACATTCAGTACTTC.

The table lists this clone with a few counts. The CDR3 loop is CASSWGTLETQYF. The CDR3 nucleotides read TGTGCCAGCAGTTGGGGGACACTAGAGACCCAGTACTTC. V gene TRBV28 combines with J gene TRBJ2-5; D is possibly TRBD1 (6 bases). CDR1 is MDHEN, CDR2 SYDVKM, per germline. Trimming shortened V by 4 bases and J by 4 bases, and 10 bases separated the two germline ends. CDR3 length: 13 amino acids. Full variable domain (rest looked up from reference TRBV28 and TRBJ2-5): DVKVTQSSRYLVKRTGEKVFLECVQDMDHENMFWYRQDPGLGLRLIYFSYDVKMKEKGDIPEGYSVSREKKERFSLILESASTNQTSMYLCASSWGTLETQYFGPGTRLLVL.

The sample holds a few counts of this clone. The V call is TRBV5-6, the J call TRBJ1-6; D might be TRBD1 (5 bases). The CDR3 is 16 amino acids. CDR1 SGHDT and CDR2 YYEEEE come from the germline V gene. Between the trimmed V and J ends, which lost 0 bases and 0 bases, there was a span of 7 bases. Here the CDR3 reads CASSLDRSSYNSPLHF. DNA of the CDR3: TGTGCCAGCAGCTTGGACAGGAGCTCCTATAATTCACCCCTCCACTTT.

This clone was counted a few times. The chain has TRBV6-5 and TRBJ2-1; 13 nucleotides agree with TRBD2. The J segment lost 6 bases and the V segment lost 2 bases, leaving 1 base of the junction unmatched. This CDR3 has 15 amino acids. The V gene's germline CDR1 is MNHEY and CDR2 SVGAGI. Here the CDR3 reads CASSYGLAGANEQFF. The DNA for the CDR3 is TGTGCCAGCAGTTACGGACTAGCGGGAGCCAATGAGCAGTTCTTC.

CDR3 amino acids: CASSFDSQGSQPQHF. The CDR3 bases are TGCGCCAGCAGCTTTGATTCCCAGGGCTCGCAGCCCCAGCATTTT. The V call is TRBV5-1, the J call TRBJ1-5; tentative D call: TRBD1 (5 bases). V gave up 2 bases and J gave up 7 bases, with 16 bases separating them. The CDR3 is 15 amino acids. Germline V CDR1 and CDR2: SGHRS, YFSETQ.

The chain links TRBV29-1 to TRBJ2-2; TRBD2 agrees at 7 bases. In germline, CDR1 is SQVTM, CDR2 ANQGSEA. After removal of 7 bases from V and 3 bases from J, the junction contained 8 bases not matched to a gene. The CDR3 runs to 14 residues. The DNA of the CDR3 is TGCAGCGGCGGGGGAGGGCCACACACCGGGGAGCTGTTTTTT. It specifies CSGGGGPHTGELFF.

To note about this clone: The sample holds other DNA sequences that translate to the same CDR3. The chain uses TRBV20-1 and TRBJ1-2; D unresolved. The germline V gene has CDR1 DFQATT and CDR2 SNEGSKA (reference sequence). This CDR3 contains 11 residues. Trimming cost V 1 base and J 4 bases, with 4 bases left between them. CDR3 protein: CSARASYGYTF. CDR3 bases: TGCAGTGCTAGAGCCAGCTATGGCTACACCTTC.

This chain joins TRBV29-1 and TRBJ1-1; no reliable D call. With 3 bases removed from V and 4 bases from J, the gap between germline ends came to 9 bases. Germline V gives CDR1 SQVTM, CDR2 ANQGSEA. The CDR3 has 12 residues. This chain's CDR3 is CSVEHGGTEAFF. For the CDR3, the DNA is TGCAGCGTTGAGCACGGAGGCACTGAAGCTTTCTTT. The full variable domain, in which reference TRBV29-1 and TRBJ1-1 provide the parts outside the CDR3, is SAVISQKPSRDICQRGTSLTIQCQVDSQVTMMFWYRQQPGQSLTLIATANQGSEATYESGFVIDKFPISRPNLTFSTLTVSNMSPEDSSIYLCSVEHGGTEAFFGQGTRLTVV.

This clone was found a few times. V and J are TRBV30 and TRBJ1-1; 7 bases align to TRBD1. The CDR3 runs to 12 residues. V lost 4 bases and J lost 4; bases outside the gene matches: 3. Germline-derived CDR1 and CDR2 are GTSNPN and SVGIG (reference sequence). CDR3 amino acids: CAWTNRGTEAFF. In DNA form, the CDR3 reads TGTGCCTGGACTAACAGGGGCACTGAAGCTTTCTTT.